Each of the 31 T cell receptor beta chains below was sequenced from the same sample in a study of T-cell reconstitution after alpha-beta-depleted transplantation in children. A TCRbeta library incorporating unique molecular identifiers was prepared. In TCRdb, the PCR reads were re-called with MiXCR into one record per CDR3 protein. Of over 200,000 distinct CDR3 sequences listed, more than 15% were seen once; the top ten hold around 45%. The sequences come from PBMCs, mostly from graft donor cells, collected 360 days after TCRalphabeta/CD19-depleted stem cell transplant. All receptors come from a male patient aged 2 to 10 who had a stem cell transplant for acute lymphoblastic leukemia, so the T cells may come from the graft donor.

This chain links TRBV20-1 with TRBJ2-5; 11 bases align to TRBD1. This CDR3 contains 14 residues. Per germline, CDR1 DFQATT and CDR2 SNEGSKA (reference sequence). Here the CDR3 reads CSSGQGALRETQYF. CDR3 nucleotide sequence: TGCAGCTCCGGACAGGGGGCACTTCGGGAGACCCAGTACTTC.

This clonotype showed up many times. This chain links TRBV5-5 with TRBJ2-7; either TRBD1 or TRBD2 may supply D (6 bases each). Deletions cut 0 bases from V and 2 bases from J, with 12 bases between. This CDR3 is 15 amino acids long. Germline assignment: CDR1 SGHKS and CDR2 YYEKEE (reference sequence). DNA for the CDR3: TGTGCCAGCAGCTTGGGTCGGGGGCCCGCCTACGAGCAGTACTTC. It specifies CASSLGRGPAYEQYF.

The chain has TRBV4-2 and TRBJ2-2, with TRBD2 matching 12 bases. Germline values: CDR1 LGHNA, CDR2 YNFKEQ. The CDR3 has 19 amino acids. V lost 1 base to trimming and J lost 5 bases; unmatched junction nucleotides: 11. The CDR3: CASSQAQLAGGPRTGELFF. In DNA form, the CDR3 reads TGTGCCAGCAGCCAAGCGCAGCTAGCGGGGGGGCCTCGGACCGGGGAGCTGTTTTTT.

The CDR3 DNA is TGTGCCAGCAAGGGGTACTCCTACGAGCAGTACTTC. Translation: CASKGYSYEQYF. The chain combines TRBV12-3 or TRBV12-4 with TRBJ2-7, with D possibly matching TRBD1 (5 bases). The CDR3 sequence is 12 residues long. V was trimmed by 7 bases and J by 0 bases, leaving 7 bases between them.

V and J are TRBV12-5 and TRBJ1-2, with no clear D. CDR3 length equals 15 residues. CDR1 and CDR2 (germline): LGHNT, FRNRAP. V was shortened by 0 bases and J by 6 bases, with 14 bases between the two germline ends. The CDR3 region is CASGLVRIPSNGYTF. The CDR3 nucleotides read TGTGCTAGTGGTTTGGTGAGGATACCGTCTAATGGCTACACCTTC.

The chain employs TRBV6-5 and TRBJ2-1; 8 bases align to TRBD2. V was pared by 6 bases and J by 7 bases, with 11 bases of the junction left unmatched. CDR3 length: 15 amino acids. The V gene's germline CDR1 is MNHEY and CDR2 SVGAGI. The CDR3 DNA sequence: TGTGCCAGCAGCCCCCGGGGGGGGTTAGGTAATGAGCAGTTCTTC. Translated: CASSPRGGLGNEQFF.

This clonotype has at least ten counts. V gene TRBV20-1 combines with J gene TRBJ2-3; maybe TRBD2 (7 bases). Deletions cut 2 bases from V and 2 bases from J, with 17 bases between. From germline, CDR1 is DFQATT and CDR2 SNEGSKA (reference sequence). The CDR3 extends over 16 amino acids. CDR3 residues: CSARFPGGHYTDTQYF. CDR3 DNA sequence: TGCAGTGCTAGATTCCCCGGGGGGCACTACACAGATACGCAGTATTTT.

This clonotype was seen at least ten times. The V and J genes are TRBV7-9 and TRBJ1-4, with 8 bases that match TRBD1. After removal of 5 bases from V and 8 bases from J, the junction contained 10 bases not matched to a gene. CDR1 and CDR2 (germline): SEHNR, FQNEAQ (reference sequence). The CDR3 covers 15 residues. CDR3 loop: CASSKDRGQAEKLFF. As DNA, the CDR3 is TGTGCCAGCAGCAAAGACAGGGGCCAGGCGGAAAAACTGTTTTTT.

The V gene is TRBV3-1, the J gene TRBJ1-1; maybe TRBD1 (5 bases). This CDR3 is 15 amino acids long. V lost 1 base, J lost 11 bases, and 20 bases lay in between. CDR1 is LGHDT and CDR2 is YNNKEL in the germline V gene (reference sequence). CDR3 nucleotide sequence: TGTGCCAGCAGCCAAGTCCCAGGGCATGAGGATAATGCTTTCTTT. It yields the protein CASSQVPGHEDNAFF.

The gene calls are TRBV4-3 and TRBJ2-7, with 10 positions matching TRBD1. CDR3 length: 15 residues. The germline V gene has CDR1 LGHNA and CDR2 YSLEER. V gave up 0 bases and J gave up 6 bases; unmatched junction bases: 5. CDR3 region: CASSQEGTGVGEQYF. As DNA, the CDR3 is TGCGCCAGCAGCCAAGAGGGGACAGGGGTCGGCGAGCAGTACTTC.

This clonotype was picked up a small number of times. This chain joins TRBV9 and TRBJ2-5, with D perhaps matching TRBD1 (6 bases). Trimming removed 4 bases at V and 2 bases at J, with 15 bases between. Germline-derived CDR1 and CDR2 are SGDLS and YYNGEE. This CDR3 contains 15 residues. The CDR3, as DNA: TGTGCCAGCAGCCCCTTGACAGGTGGACAAGAGACCCAGTACTTC. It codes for CASSPLTGGQETQYF.

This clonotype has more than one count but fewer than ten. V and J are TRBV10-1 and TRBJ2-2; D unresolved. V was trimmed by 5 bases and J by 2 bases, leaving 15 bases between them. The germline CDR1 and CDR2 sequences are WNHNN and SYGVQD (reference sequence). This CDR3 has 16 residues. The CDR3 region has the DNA TGCGCCAGCAGTAATACAGCCACCCTTAACACCGGGGAGCTGTTTTTT. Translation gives CASSNTATLNTGELFF.

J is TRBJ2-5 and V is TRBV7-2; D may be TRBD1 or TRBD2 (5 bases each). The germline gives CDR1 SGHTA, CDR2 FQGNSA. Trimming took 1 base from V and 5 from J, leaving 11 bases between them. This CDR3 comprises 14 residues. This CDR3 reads CASSLGWDVETQYF. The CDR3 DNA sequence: TGTGCCAGCAGCTTAGGGTGGGACGTGGAGACCCAGTACTTC.

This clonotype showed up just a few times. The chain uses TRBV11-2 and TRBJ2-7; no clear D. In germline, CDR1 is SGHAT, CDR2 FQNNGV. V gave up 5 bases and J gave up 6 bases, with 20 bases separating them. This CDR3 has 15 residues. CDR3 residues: CASSPSANDKGEQYF. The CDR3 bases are TGTGCCAGCAGCCCCTCGGCTAACGACAAGGGCGAGCAGTACTTC.

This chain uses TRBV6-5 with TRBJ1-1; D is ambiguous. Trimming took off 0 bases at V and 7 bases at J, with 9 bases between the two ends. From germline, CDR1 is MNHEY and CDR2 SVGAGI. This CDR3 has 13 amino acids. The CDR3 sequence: CASSYSDGGEAFF. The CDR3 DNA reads TGTGCCAGCAGTTACTCGGACGGAGGTGAAGCTTTCTTT.

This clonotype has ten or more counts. The CDR3 DNA reads TGTGCCAGCAGCTTAACGGGACTAGCGGGGGGGAATGAGCAGTTCTTC. Amino acid sequence: CASSLTGLAGGNEQFF. The J gene is TRBJ2-1, the V gene TRBV7-6, with 16 nucleotides matching TRBD2. This CDR3 is built from 16 residues. V gave up 2 bases and J gave up 7 bases; unmatched junction bases: 2. Germline lookup yields CDR1 SGHVS and CDR2 FNYEAQ.

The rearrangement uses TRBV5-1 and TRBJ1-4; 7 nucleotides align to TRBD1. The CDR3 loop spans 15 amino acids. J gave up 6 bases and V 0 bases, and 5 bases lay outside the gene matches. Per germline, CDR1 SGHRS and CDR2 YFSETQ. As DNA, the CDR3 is TGCGCCAGCAGCTTGGCACAGGGGCAGGATGAAAAACTGTTTTTT. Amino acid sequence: CASSLAQGQDEKLFF.

The CDR3 loop reads CASSAGRKTQYF. CDR3 nucleotides: TGTGCCAGCAGTGCAGGGAGGAAGACCCAGTACTTC. The rearrangement joins TRBV6-1 to TRBJ2-5; possibly TRBD2 for D (6 bases). CDR3 length: 12 amino acids. The V and J ends lost 4 bases and 6 bases respectively, with 9 bases between them. The germline V gene has CDR1 MNHNS and CDR2 SASEGT.

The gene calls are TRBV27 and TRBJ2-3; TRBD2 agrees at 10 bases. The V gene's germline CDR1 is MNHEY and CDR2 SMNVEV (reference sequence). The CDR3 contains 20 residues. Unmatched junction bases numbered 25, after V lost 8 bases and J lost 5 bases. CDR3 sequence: CASPRILRGPYVAGGDTQYF. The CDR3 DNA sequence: TGTGCCAGCCCTCGAATTTTACGGGGGCCTTATGTAGCGGGGGGAGATACGCAGTATTTT.

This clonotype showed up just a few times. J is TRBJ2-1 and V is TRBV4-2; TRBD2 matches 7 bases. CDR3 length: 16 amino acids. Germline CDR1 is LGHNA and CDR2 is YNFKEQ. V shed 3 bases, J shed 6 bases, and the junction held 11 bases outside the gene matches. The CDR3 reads CASSQGLWEGLNEQFF. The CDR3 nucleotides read TGTGCCAGCAGCCAGGGGTTGTGGGAGGGCCTCAATGAGCAGTTCTTC.

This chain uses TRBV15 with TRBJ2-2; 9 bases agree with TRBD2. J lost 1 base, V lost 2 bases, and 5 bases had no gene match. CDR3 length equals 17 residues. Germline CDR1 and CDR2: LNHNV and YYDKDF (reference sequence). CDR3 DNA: TGTGCCACCAGCAGACTGCAACTAGCGGGGAACACCGGGGAGCTGTTTTTT. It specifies CATSRLQLAGNTGELFF.

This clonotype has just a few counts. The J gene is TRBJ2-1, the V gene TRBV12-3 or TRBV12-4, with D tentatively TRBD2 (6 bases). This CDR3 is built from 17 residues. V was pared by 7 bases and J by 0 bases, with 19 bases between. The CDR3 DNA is TGTGCCAGCAAAGCCTTAGGGACTTCGAGCTCCTACAATGAGCAGTTCTTC. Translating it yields CASKALGTSSSYNEQFF.

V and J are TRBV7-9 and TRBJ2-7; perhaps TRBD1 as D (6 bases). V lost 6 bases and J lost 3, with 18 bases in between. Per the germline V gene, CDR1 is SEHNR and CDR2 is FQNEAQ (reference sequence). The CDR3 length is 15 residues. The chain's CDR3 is CASSRPSGQFYEQYF. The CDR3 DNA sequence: TGTGCCAGCAGTCGCCCCTCCGGACAGTTCTACGAGCAGTACTTC.

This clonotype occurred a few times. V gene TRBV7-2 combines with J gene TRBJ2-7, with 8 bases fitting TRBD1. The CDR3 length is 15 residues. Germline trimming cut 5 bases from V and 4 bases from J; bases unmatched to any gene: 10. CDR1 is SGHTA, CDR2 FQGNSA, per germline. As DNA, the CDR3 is TGTGCCAGCAGCCCCGTCCGGGACAGGATTTACGAGCAGTACTTC. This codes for CASSPVRDRIYEQYF.

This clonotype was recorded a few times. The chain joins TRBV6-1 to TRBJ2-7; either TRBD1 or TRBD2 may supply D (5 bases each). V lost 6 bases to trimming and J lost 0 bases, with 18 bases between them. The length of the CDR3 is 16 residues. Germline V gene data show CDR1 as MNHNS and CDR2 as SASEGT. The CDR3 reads CASSRDRDAGSYEQYF. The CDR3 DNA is TGTGCCAGCAGCCGAGACCGGGACGCAGGCTCCTACGAGCAGTACTTC.

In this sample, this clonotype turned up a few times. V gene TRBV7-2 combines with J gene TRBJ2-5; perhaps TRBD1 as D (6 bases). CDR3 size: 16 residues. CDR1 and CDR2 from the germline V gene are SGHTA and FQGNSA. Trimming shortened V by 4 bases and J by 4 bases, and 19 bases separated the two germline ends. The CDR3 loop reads CASSSWTVLGGETQYF. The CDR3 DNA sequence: TGTGCCAGCAGCTCCTGGACAGTTCTGGGTGGAGAGACCCAGTACTTC.

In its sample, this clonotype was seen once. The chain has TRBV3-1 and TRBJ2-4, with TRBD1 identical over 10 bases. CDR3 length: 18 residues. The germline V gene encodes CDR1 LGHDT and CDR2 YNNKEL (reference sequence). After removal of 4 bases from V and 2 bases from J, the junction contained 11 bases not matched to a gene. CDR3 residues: CASSPIFDRGLTKNIQYF. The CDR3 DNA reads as TGTGCCAGCAGCCCGATATTTGACAGGGGGCTGACCAAAAACATTCAGTACTTC.

The CDR3 region is CASSLARLRGNHQPQHF. In nucleotides, the CDR3 is TGTGCCAGCAGCTTAGCGCGACTGCGAGGCAATCATCAGCCCCAGCATTTT. The chain has TRBV7-2 and TRBJ1-5; D uncertain. Trimming took off 0 bases at V and 5 bases at J, with 17 bases between the two ends. In germline, CDR1 is SGHTA, CDR2 FQGNSA. This CDR3 is 17 amino acids long.

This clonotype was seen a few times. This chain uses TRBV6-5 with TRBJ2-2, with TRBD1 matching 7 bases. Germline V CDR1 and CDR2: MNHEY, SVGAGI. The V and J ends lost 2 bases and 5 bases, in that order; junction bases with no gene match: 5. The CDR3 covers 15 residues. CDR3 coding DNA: TGTGCCAGCAGTTACAGGGGGCGTATGACCGGGGAGCTGTTTTTT. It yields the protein CASSYRGRMTGELFF.

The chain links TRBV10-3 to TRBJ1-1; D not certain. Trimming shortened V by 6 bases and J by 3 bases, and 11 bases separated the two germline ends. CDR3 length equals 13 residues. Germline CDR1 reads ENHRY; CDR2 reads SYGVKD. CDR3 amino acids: CAIRLVSDTEAFF. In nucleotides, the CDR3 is TGTGCCATCAGGCTAGTATCTGACACTGAAGCTTTCTTT.

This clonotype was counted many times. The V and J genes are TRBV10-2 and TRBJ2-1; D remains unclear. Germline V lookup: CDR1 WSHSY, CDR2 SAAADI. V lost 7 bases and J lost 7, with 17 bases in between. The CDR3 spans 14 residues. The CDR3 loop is CASMQASNRNEQFF. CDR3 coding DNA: TGCGCCAGCATGCAGGCTTCTAATAGAAATGAGCAGTTCTTC.